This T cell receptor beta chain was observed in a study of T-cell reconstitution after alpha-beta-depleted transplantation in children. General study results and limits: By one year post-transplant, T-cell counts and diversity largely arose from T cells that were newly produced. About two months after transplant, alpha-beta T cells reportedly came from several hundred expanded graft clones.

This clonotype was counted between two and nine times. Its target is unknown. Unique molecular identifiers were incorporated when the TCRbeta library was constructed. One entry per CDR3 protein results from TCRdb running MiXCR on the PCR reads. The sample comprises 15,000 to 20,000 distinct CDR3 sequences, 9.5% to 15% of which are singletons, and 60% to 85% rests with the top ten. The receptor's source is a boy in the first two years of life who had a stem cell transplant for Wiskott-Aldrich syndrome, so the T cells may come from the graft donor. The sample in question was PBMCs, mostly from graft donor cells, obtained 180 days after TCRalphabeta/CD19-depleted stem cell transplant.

CDR3 DNA sequence: TGTGCCAGCAGCTTGACCCAGGGGAGCCCTGGCTACACCTTC. This sequence encodes CASSLTQGSPGYTF. V usage is TRBV5-5 and J usage is TRBJ1-2; a weak D match, TRBD1 (6 bases). Germline CDR1 SGHKS, CDR2 YYEKEE (reference sequence). CDR3 length: 14 amino acids. The V gene lost 1 base and the J gene lost 7 bases, with 14 bases spanning the gap. The variable domain in full, with the rest retrieved from reference TRBV5-5 and TRBJ1-2, is DAGVTQSPTHLIKTRGQQVTLRCSPISGHKSVSWYQQVLGQGPQFIFQYYEKEERGRGNFPDRFSARQFPNYSSELNVNALLLGDSALYLCASSLTQGSPGYTFGSGTRLTVV.